This T cell receptor (beta chain) was documented in a study of cytomegalovirus exposure and HLA in healthy donors. Study-wide findings and caveats: With high specificity and sensitivity, the classifier reportedly diagnosed cytomegalovirus status. In most subjects, TCR beta sequences reportedly gave accurate predictions of HLA-A and HLA-B alleles.

The PCR had 60 Vbeta and 13 Jbeta primers. Profiling relied on immunoSEQ multiplex PCR, and the TCRdb table lists in-frame clones only, not all of them. This sample has fewer than 200,000 clones; roughly 79% occur once, and the top ten carry 13%. Turning to this clone: The antigen is undetermined.

The CDR3 totals 14 residues. Looked up from germline, CDR1 is SGDLS and CDR2 is YYNGEE. Between the trimmed V and J ends, which lost 4 bases and 1 base, there was a span of 11 bases. The sample comprised PBMCs. This chain links TRBV9 with TRBJ1-1; D may be TRBD1 (6 bases). The sequence came from a woman aged 45-60 years in good health and CMV-seronegative. The CDR3 loop reads CASSQLTGNTEAFF. The CDR3 nucleotides are TGTGCCAGCAGCCAACTGACAGGGAACACTGAAGCTTTCTTT.